The present T cell receptor (beta chain) was sequenced within a study of cytomegalovirus exposure and HLA in healthy donors. General study points: Cytomegalovirus-associated TCR beta chains were listed, numbering 150 to 200. High specificity and sensitivity for cytomegalovirus status were reported for the classifier.

This PCR relied on a set of 60 Vbeta primers and 13 Jbeta primers. Per the authors' pipeline: Around 9.9 million shared chains were among the 65 million to 85 million unique TCR beta chains that a later analysis counted. This table comes from immunoSEQ multiplex PCR, and its TCRdb copy is limited to in-frame clones, with some not included. That table supplies the V and J calls and clone size; D and trimming were determined from the DNA. In the table there are tens of thousands of clones, about four fifths of which are singletons. As for this clone: Its antigen is as yet unknown.

Trimming took off 1 base at V and 4 bases at J, with 13 bases between the two ends. The V gene's germline CDR1 is SGHVS and CDR2 FNYEAQ. The CDR3 runs to 16 residues. The chain is built from TRBV7-6 and TRBJ1-4, with TRBD1 as a possible D gene (5 bases). The sequenced material came from PBMCs. This TCR derives from a woman aged 25 to 39 in good health and CMV-seronegative. The CDR3 DNA follows: TGTGCCAGCAGCTTAGGGGAGGGACGGTTTAATGAAAAACTGTTTTTT. Its translation is CASSLGEGRFNEKLFF.